A single sample gave rise to the 13 T cell receptor beta chains below, sequenced in a study of neurological immune-mediated disorders. MiXCR was run by TCRdb on the 5' RACE reads, yielding one entry per CDR3 protein. The profile shows approximately 26,000 distinct CDR3 sequences, approximately 2.7% of them singletons. The sample comprised PBMCs. The receptor set was obtained from a woman in her fifties or sixties with multiple sclerosis.

This clonotype was observed at least ten times. The chain carries TRBV6-5 and TRBJ1-2; possible D gene TRBD1, 6 bases. Germline loops: CDR1 MNHEY, CDR2 SVGAGI. The CDR3 runs 13 residues. Trimming removed 4 bases from V and 2 bases from J, with 8 bases in between. The CDR3, as DNA: TGTGCCAGCAGTTGGACAGCCAACTATGGCTACACCTTC. It is translated as CASSWTANYGYTF.

The CDR3 bases are TGTGCCAGCAGTTGGGGGACCGGGGTTTCGGCGCAGTATTTT. This sequence encodes CASSWGTGVSAQYF. The J gene is TRBJ2-3, the V gene TRBV12-3 or TRBV12-4, with D possibly being TRBD1 or TRBD2 (5 bases each). V was pared by 4 bases and J by 10 bases, with 18 bases between. The CDR3 sequence is 14 residues long.

This clonotype has only a few counts. This chain uses TRBV28 with TRBJ1-3, with D possibly TRBD1 on 5 matching bases. CDR1 is MDHEN, CDR2 SYDVKM, per germline. The V end lost 10 bases, the J end lost 0 bases, and 10 bases lay between the germline ends. CDR3 size: 13 residues. The CDR3 DNA reads TGTGCCATTGGAGGGGTCTCTGGAAACACCATATATTTT. The encoded protein is CAIGGVSGNTIYF.

This clonotype was observed many times. The gene calls are TRBV20-1 and TRBJ2-7; 9 nucleotides match TRBD1. J lost 3 bases, V lost 3 bases, and 0 bases had no gene match. The CDR3 consists of 12 residues. CDR1 DFQATT and CDR2 SNEGSKA come from the germline V gene (reference sequence). The CDR3 reads CSARGQGYEQYF. CDR3 DNA: TGCAGTGCTAGGGGACAGGGCTACGAGCAGTACTTC.

In its sample, this clonotype was seen many times. J is TRBJ1-2 and V is TRBV20-1, with D unresolved. Germline V gene data show CDR1 as DFQATT and CDR2 as SNEGSKA (reference sequence). This CDR3 is built from 14 residues. Trimming shortened V by 5 bases and J by 4 bases, and 17 bases separated the two germline ends. CDR3 bases: TGCAGTGCTCCCCGGACTGGGGAATTCTATGGCTACACCTTC. Residues: CSAPRTGEFYGYTF.

This clonotype appeared many times. J is TRBJ2-7 and V is TRBV21-1; whether TRBD2, the table's D call, matches the DNA was not checked. TRBV21-1 is a pseudogene. This CDR3 is 13 amino acids long. DNA of the CDR3: TGTGCCAGCAGCACTAGGGGCCTCTCTGTAAAGTACTTC. This encodes CASSTRGLSVKYF.

This clonotype appeared many times. An end of the junction does not agree with germline; a read error may underlie this. This sequence joins TRBV19 and TRBJ1-6; unclear D gene. CDR1 is LNHDA and CDR2 is SQIVND in the germline V gene (reference sequence). CDR3 length: 12 amino acids. This CDR3 reads CATRTTNSPLNF. The CDR3 region has the DNA TGTGCCACCAGGACGACGAATTCACCCCTCAACTTT.

This clonotype came up many times. CDR3 amino acids: CASGLLGGSNQPQHF. The CDR3 DNA sequence: TGTGCTAGTGGTTTATTGGGGGGTAGCAATCAGCCCCAGCATTTT. This chain connects TRBV12-5 to TRBJ1-5, with a tentative D call TRBD1 (5 bases). Looked up from germline, CDR1 is LGHNT and CDR2 is FRNRAP. Trimming left V 3 bases short and J 0 bases short, with 9 bases between. This CDR3 spans 15 amino acids.

This clonotype was counted many times. The chain recombines TRBV5-1 with TRBJ2-1, with D tentatively TRBD2 (6 bases). V gave up 0 bases and J gave up 8 bases, with 24 bases separating them. The CDR3 contains 18 residues. Germline V lookup: CDR1 SGHRS, CDR2 YFSETQ. The CDR3 region is CASSLEVSRGRPGDEQFF. In DNA form, the CDR3 reads TGCGCCAGCAGCTTGGAAGTATCTCGGGGGAGGCCGGGGGATGAGCAGTTCTTC.

This clonotype was detected many times. V is TRBV4-3 and J is TRBJ2-2; no clear D. Germline V gives CDR1 LGHNA, CDR2 YSLEER. The length of the CDR3 is 15 residues. Trimming took off 2 bases at V and 0 bases at J, with 7 bases between the two ends. CDR3 coding DNA: TGCGCCAGCAGCCAAAGGCCAGCGAACACCGGGGAGCTGTTTTTT. This gives the protein CASSQRPANTGELFF.

This clonotype was counted at least ten times. The genes are TRBV4-3 and TRBJ1-6; no definite D call. This CDR3 spans 13 amino acids. CDR1 LGHNA and CDR2 YSLEER come from the germline V gene. Trimming stripped 2 bases from V and 9 bases from J, with 8 bases between. CDR3 region: CASSQSDGSPLHF. The CDR3 coding sequence is TGCGCCAGCAGCCAATCTGACGGTTCACCCCTCCACTTT.

This clonotype appeared many times. The rearrangement joins TRBV7-2 to TRBJ2-3; 10 positions match TRBD2. This CDR3 region has 15 residues. CDR1 and CDR2 from the germline V gene are SGHTA and FQGNSA. The ends lost 6 bases at V and 0 bases at J; junction bases unmatched: 3. CDR3 loop: CASRERGGSTDTQYF. In nucleotides, the CDR3 is TGTGCCAGCAGAGAGCGGGGGGGTAGCACAGATACGCAGTATTTT.

This clonotype was seen more than once but under ten times. The chain is built from TRBV20-1 and TRBJ1-5, with TRBD1 matching 9 bases. The CDR3 is made up of 15 amino acids. The germline V gene encodes CDR1 DFQATT and CDR2 SNEGSKA (reference sequence). V lost 5 bases to trimming and J lost 4 bases; unmatched junction nucleotides: 9. The CDR3 loop is CSARNRDRVNQPQHF. DNA of the CDR3: TGCAGTGCTCGGAACAGGGACAGGGTTAATCAGCCCCAGCATTTT.